The rows below give T cell receptor beta chains drawn from one sample of a study of CD8 T cells in Susac syndrome. TCRdb independently ran MiXCR on the immunoSEQ multiplex PCR reads; one entry per CDR3 protein. The sample has around 56,000 distinct CDR3 sequences; just over 90% are singletons. The specimen was CD8+ T cells from PBMCs. The receptor source for this set is a human donor in good health. Each CDR3 is given with its conserved first and last residue. D genes are given only for firm matches. Size tells how often a clone was seen (once, few, many) or the class of an expanded clone, and some rows leave it out.

TRBJ2-5	TRBV2	-	-	TGTGCCAGCAGTGAGTCGGACATCGAGGAGGGGGAGACCCAGTACTTC	CASSESDIEEGETQYF
TRBJ2-7	TRBV29-1	-	-	TGCAGCGTTGAAGATCGGCAGGCGAACTCCTACGAGCAGTACTTC	CSVEDRQANSYEQYF
TRBJ2-4	TRBV19	-	-	TGTGCCAGTAGTATAGATCAAGAAGGGTTTGACGGAAACATTCAGTACTTC	CASSIDQEGFDGNIQYF
TRBJ1-2	TRBV20-1	-	-	TGCAGTGCTAGAGAAAAGTGGCGGGCGGACTATGGCTACACCTTC	CSAREKWRADYGYTF
TRBJ2-7	TRBV24-1	-	-	TGTGCCACCAGTGATTTGCGACTTGGGATCTACGAGCAGTACTTC	CATSDLRLGIYEQYF
TRBJ1-2	TRBV21-1	-	-	TGTGCCAGCAGCAAAGGGGCACCCCTAGGCTATGGCTACACCTTC	CASSKGAPLGYGYTF
TRBJ2-5	TRBV4-1	-	-	TGCGCCAGCAGCCAAGTTGGTTTAGCAGCACAAGAGACCCAGTACTTC	CASSQVGLAAQETQYF
TRBJ1-6	TRBV21-1	-	-	TGTGCCAGCAGCAAAGGCGGCAGGACATCCAATTCACCCCTCCACTTT	CASSKGGRTSNSPLHF
TRBJ2-7	TRBV6-5	TRBD1	few	TGTGCCAGCAGTTACGACCAGGGGGCTTACGAGCAGTACTTC	CASSYDQGAYEQYF
TRBJ2-3	TRBV28	-	-	TGTGCCAGCAGTTGGGGCCGGAGTAGCGGACCTAAAAAACCCAGCACAGATACGCAGTATTTT	CASSWGRSSGPKKPSTDTQYF
TRBJ2-5	TRBV12-5	TRBD2	-	TGTGCTAGTGGTTTGGATGTTAGCGGGGGGCGGGGAGAGACCCAGTACTTC	CASGLDVSGGRGETQYF